This TCR beta chain was recorded in a study of beta chain features in type 1 diabetes. Study context: Healthy donors resembled patients in age, gender and cell yields.

cDNA synthesis used the whole RNA isolate, giving expressed TCRB sequences. TCRdb keeps only in-frame clones here, not all; method: immunoSEQ multiplex PCR. In the table there are roughly 290,000 clones, around 7.3% of which are singletons. V was cut by 4 bases and J by 6 bases, with 17 bases left in between. Germline V CDR1 and CDR2: SGDLS, YYNGEE. CDR3 length equals 14 residues. Populations obtained by sorting all exceeded 98% purity. The chain has TRBV9 and TRBJ2-7; D ambiguous. The specimen sequenced was central memory CD4+ T cells from blood. The clonotype was recovered from a woman aged 18-35 years in good health. The CDR3 bases are TGTGCCAGCAGCTTGGCGGTAGCTTCGGGCGAGCAGTACTTC. Residues: CASSLAVASGEQYF.